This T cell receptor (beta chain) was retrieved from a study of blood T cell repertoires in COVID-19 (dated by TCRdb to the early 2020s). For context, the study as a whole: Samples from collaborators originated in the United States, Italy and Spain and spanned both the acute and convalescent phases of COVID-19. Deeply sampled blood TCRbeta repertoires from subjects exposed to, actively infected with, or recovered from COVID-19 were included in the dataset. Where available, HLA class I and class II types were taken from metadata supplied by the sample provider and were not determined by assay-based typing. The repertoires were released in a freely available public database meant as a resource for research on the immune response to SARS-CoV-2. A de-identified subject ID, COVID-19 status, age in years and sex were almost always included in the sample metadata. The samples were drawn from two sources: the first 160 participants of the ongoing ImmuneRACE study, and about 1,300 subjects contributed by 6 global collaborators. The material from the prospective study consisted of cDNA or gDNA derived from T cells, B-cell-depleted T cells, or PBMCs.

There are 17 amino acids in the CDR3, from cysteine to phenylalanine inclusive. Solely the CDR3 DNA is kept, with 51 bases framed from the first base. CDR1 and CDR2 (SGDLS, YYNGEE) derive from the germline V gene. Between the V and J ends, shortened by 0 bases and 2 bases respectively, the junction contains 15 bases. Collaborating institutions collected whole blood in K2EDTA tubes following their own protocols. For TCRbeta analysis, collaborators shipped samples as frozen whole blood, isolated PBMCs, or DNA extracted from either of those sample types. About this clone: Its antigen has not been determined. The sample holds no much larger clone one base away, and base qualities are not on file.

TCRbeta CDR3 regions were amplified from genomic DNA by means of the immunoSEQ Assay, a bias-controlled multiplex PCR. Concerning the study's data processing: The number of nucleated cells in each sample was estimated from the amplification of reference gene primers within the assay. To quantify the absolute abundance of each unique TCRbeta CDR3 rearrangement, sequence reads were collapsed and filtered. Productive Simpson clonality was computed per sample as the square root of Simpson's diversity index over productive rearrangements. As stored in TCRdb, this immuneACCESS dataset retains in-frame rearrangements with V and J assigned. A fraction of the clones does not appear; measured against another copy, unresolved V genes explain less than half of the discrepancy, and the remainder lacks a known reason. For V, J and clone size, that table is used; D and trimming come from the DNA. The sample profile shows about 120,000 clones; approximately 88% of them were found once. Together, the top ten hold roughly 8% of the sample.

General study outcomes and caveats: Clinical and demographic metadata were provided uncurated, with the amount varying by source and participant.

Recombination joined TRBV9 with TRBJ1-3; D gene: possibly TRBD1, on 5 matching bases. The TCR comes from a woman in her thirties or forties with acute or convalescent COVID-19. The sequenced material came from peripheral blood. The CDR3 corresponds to CASSVEGAGLAGNTIYF. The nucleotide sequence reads TGTGCCAGCAGCGTAGAGGGTGCAGGGCTCGCTGGAAACACCATATATTTT.